Below, 22 T cell receptor beta chains from the same sample are listed, as sequenced in a study of blood T cell repertoires in COVID-19. TCRdb's table, derived via immunoSEQ multiplex PCR, lists solely in-frame clones and lacks some. The sample contains under 350,000 clones, 85% to 90% of which appear only once. Specimen: peripheral blood. The receptor source for this set is a woman aged 25 to 39 with COVID-19, enrolled during active disease.

The J gene is TRBJ1-1, the V gene TRBV19, with D maybe TRBD1 (6 bases). Trimming pared 2 bases from V and 12 bases from J, leaving 19 bases between. The CDR3 runs to 14 residues. Germline V CDR1 and CDR2: LNHDA, SQIVND (reference sequence). DNA for the CDR3: TGTGCCAGTAGTATAACGTGGGGGCAGGGTAGAACTTTCTTT. Protein product: CASSITWGQGRTFF.

This clone was counted between two and nine times. V gene TRBV4-2 combines with J gene TRBJ2-7, with TRBD2 matching over 9 bases. V lost 0 bases to trimming and J lost 6 bases; unmatched junction nucleotides: 9. Germline CDR1 LGHNA, CDR2 YNFKEQ. The CDR3 is made up of 16 amino acids. The CDR3 DNA follows: TGTGCCAGCAGCCAAGATGGGGCTAGCGGGGCTGGCGAGCAGTACTTC. It codes for CASSQDGASGAGEQYF.

The chain has TRBV28 and TRBJ1-6; tentatively, D is TRBD1 (6 bases). This CDR3 has 14 amino acids. Germline V gives CDR1 MDHEN, CDR2 SYDVKM. V dropped 3 bases and J dropped 9 bases, with 12 bases sitting between them. The CDR3 region is CASSFRTDGSPLHF. CDR3 bases: TGTGCCAGCAGTTTCCGGACAGATGGTTCACCCCTCCACTTT.

The CDR3 region has the DNA TGCGCCAGCAGCCGATACACGAACACCGGGGAGCTGTTTTTT. This codes for CASSRYTNTGELFF. The chain couples TRBV4-3 to TRBJ2-2; D not certain. The CDR3 is made up of 14 amino acids. Germline V lookup: CDR1 LGHNA, CDR2 YSLEER. Deletions cut 4 bases from V and 0 bases from J, with 6 bases between.

The table lists this clone with a few counts. V gene TRBV9 combines with J gene TRBJ1-2; maybe TRBD1 (5 bases). V was clipped by 2 bases and J by 3 bases, with 11 bases between them. CDR3 length equals 14 residues. In germline, CDR1 is SGDLS, CDR2 YYNGEE. The CDR3 loop reads CASSVFSGDYGYTF. The CDR3 nucleotides are TGTGCCAGCAGCGTCTTTTCGGGGGACTATGGCTACACCTTC.

V gene TRBV5-1 combines with J gene TRBJ2-5; 11 nucleotides line up with TRBD1. The trim removed 9 bases at V and 3 bases at J, leaving 13 bases unmatched. CDR1 is SGHRS and CDR2 is YFSETQ in the germline V gene. This CDR3 is built from 16 residues. The CDR3 spells CATRHGDRGGEETQYF. CDR3 DNA sequence: TGCGCCACCAGGCACGGGGACAGGGGGGGCGAAGAGACCCAGTACTTC. The full variable domain, completed using reference TRBV5-1 and TRBJ2-5, is KAGVTQTPRYLIKTRGQQVTLSCSPISGHRSVSWYQQTPGQGLQFLFEYFSETQRNKGNFPGRFSGRQFSNSRSEMNVSTLELGDSALYLCATRHGDRGGEETQYFGPGTRLLVL.

The rearrangement links TRBV15 to TRBJ1-6; D not certain. Trimming left V 0 bases short and J 3 bases short, with 9 bases between. Germline lookup yields CDR1 LNHNV and CDR2 YYDKDF (reference sequence). CDR3 size: 16 residues. DNA of the CDR3: TGTGCCACCAGCAGAGATCAGCGACTCTATAATTCACCCCTCCACTTT. Protein sequence: CATSRDQRLYNSPLHF.

The chain couples TRBV5-1 to TRBJ1-2; 8 bases are a match to TRBD1. This CDR3 region has 16 residues. Germline V gene sequence: CDR1 SGHRS, CDR2 YFSETQ. V was pared by 0 bases and J by 7 bases, with 11 bases of the junction left unmatched. For the CDR3, the DNA is TGCGCCAGCAGCTTGGAGTCGTACCCAGGGGGCGTTGGCTACACCTTC. Translating gives CASSLESYPGGVGYTF.

This clone has just one count. The CDR3 region is CASSLGLATETQYF. The CDR3 DNA reads as TGTGCCAGCAGCTTAGGACTAGCAACTGAGACCCAGTACTTC. The V gene is TRBV7-2, the J gene TRBJ2-5, with 7 bases lining up with TRBD2. CDR1 and CDR2 (germline): SGHTA, FQGNSA. The CDR3 extends over 14 amino acids. Germline trimming cut 1 base from V and 5 bases from J; bases unmatched to any gene: 4.

This clone appeared a few times. The V and J genes are TRBV2 and TRBJ2-1; 11 bases align to TRBD2. The CDR3 length is 14 residues. V lost 7 bases and J lost 8; bases outside the gene matches: 7. Germline CDR1 is SNHLY and CDR2 is FYNNEI. For the CDR3, the DNA is TGTGCCAGCACTAGCGGGGGGTTCTTGGATGAGCAGTTCTTC. Its translation: CASTSGGFLDEQFF.

This clone was observed once. J is TRBJ2-3 and V is TRBV15; the D gene is possibly TRBD2 (5 bases). Trimming took off 1 base at V and 0 bases at J, with 14 bases between the two ends. Germline V gene lookup returns CDR1 LNHNV and CDR2 YYDKDF (reference sequence). The CDR3 contains 17 residues. Here the CDR3 DNA reads TGTGCCACCAGCAGAGGTGCTAGCCCTACTAGCACAGATACGCAGTATTTT. It yields the protein CATSRGASPTSTDTQYF.

V gene TRBV29-1 combines with J gene TRBJ2-2; possible D gene TRBD2, 5 bases. The length of the CDR3 is 14 residues. CDR1 SQVTM and CDR2 ANQGSEA come from the germline V gene. V lost 5 bases to trimming and J lost 6 bases, with 16 bases between them. For the CDR3, the DNA is TGCAGCGTTAAACGGACCTCAGCGGCCGGGGAGCTGTTTTTT. Translation gives CSVKRTSAAGELFF.

The chain uses TRBV5-1 and TRBJ2-7; D might be TRBD2 (5 bases). CDR1 and CDR2 from the germline V gene are SGHRS and YFSETQ. Trimming removed 0 bases at V and 4 bases at J, with 8 bases between. This CDR3 has 13 residues. The CDR3 reads CASSLGRDYEQYF. As DNA, the CDR3 is TGCGCCAGCAGCTTGGGCCGGGATTACGAGCAGTACTTC. Full variable domain (outside the CDR3, taken from reference TRBV5-1 and TRBJ2-7): KAGVTQTPRYLIKTRGQQVTLSCSPISGHRSVSWYQQTPGQGLQFLFEYFSETQRNKGNFPGRFSGRQFSNSRSEMNVSTLELGDSALYLCASSLGRDYEQYFGPGTRLTVT.

The gene calls are TRBV18 and TRBJ1-1; D gene uncertain. With 3 bases removed from V and 1 base from J, the gap between germline ends came to 9 bases. Germline V lookup: CDR1 KGHSH, CDR2 LQKENI. CDR3 length equals 14 residues. The CDR3 DNA follows: TGTGCCAGCTCACCCCTTCAGAAGAACACTGAAGCTTTCTTT. Its translation is CASSPLQKNTEAFF.

The chain combines TRBV4-1 with TRBJ1-5, with a possible D match to TRBD1 (5 bases). The germline CDR1 and CDR2 sequences are MGHRA and YSYEKL. There are 16 residues in the CDR3. V shed 1 base and J shed 1 base, with 11 bases lying between them. The CDR3, as DNA: TGCGCCAGCAGCCAAGTATGGGGGGAAAGCAATCAGCCCCAGCATTTT. Amino acid sequence: CASSQVWGESNQPQHF.

This clone was found once. This chain connects TRBV29-1 to TRBJ2-4, with TRBD1 identical over 9 bases. Germline-derived CDR1 and CDR2 are SQVTM and ANQGSEA. J was trimmed by 4 bases and V by 5 bases; bases with no gene match: 6. This CDR3 is 14 amino acids long. The CDR3 sequence: CSVSPGQGKNIQYF. As DNA, the CDR3 is TGCAGCGTTTCTCCGGGACAGGGAAAAAACATTCAGTACTTC.

This chain joins TRBV10-3 and TRBJ1-5, with D possibly TRBD1 on 5 matching bases. The CDR3 is 14 amino acids. From germline, CDR1 is ENHRY and CDR2 SYGVKD. V was trimmed by 6 bases and J by 6 bases, leaving 15 bases between them. This CDR3 reads CAISPEGVFQPQHF. The CDR3 coding sequence is TGTGCCATCAGCCCTGAAGGGGTCTTTCAGCCCCAGCATTTT.

The chain joins TRBV7-9 to TRBJ2-2; 9 bases match TRBD1. This CDR3 is built from 15 residues. The J segment lost 3 bases and the V segment lost 6 bases, leaving 5 bases of the junction unmatched. The germline gives CDR1 SEHNR, CDR2 FQNEAQ (reference sequence). CDR3 protein: CASRAGQGYTGELFF. CDR3 coding DNA: TGTGCCAGCAGAGCGGGACAGGGCTACACCGGGGAGCTGTTTTTT. Full variable domain (missing parts from reference TRBV7-9 and TRBJ2-2): DTGVSQNPRHKITKRGQNVTFRCDPISEHNRLYWYRQTLGQGPEFLTYFQNEAQLEKSRLLSDRFSAERPKGSFSTLEIQRTEQGDSAMYLCASRAGQGYTGELFFGEGSRLTVL.

This sequence joins TRBV2 and TRBJ1-2; D unresolved. V lost 6 bases and J 4 bases, leaving 15 bases between the germline ends. CDR3 length: 14 amino acids. Germline assignment: CDR1 SNHLY and CDR2 FYNNEI. The CDR3 sequence is CASSPPGLFYGYTF. The CDR3 bases are TGTGCCAGCAGCCCCCCAGGACTGTTCTATGGCTACACCTTC.

The rearrangement uses TRBV28 and TRBJ1-5; TRBD1 is a possible D gene (6 bases). The CDR3 totals 16 residues. The germline CDR1 and CDR2 sequences are MDHEN and SYDVKM. V was trimmed by 4 bases and J by 1 base, leaving 14 bases between them. CDR3 in DNA: TGTGCCAGCAGTTCTTCCCAGGGGAAAAGCAATCAGCCCCAGCATTTT. Its protein product is CASSSSQGKSNQPQHF.

V is TRBV3-1 (or the pseudogene TRBV3-2) and J is TRBJ1-4, with unresolved D. The CDR3 is 15 residues long. V dropped 1 base and J dropped 7 bases, with 13 bases sitting between them. Germline assignment: CDR1 LGHDT and CDR2 YNNKEL (reference sequence). The CDR3 region has the DNA TGTGCCAGCAGCCAAGGCGGCCTTCACGGTGAAAAACTGTTTTTT. The encoded protein is CASSQGGLHGEKLFF.

This clone was counted a single time. The chain combines TRBV7-9 with TRBJ2-3, with 9 nucleotides matching TRBD2. Germline CDR1 reads SEHNR; CDR2 reads FQNEAQ (reference sequence). There are 14 residues in the CDR3. The V segment lost 1 base and the J segment 4 bases; nucleotides outside the gene matches: 0. The CDR3 region has the DNA TGTGCCAGCAGCTTAGGGACTAGCGCAGATACGCAGTATTTT. This sequence encodes CASSLGTSADTQYF.